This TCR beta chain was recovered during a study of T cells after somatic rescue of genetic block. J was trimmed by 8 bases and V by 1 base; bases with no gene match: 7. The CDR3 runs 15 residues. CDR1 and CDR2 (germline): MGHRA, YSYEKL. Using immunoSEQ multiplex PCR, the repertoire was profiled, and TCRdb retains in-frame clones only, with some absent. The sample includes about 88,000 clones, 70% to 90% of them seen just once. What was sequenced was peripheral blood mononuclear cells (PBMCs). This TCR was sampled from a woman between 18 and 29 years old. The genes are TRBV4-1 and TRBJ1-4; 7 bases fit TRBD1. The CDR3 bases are TGCGCCAGCAGCCAAGGACCCGGGACAGCGGAAAAACTGTTTTTT. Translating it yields CASSQGPGTAEKLFF.